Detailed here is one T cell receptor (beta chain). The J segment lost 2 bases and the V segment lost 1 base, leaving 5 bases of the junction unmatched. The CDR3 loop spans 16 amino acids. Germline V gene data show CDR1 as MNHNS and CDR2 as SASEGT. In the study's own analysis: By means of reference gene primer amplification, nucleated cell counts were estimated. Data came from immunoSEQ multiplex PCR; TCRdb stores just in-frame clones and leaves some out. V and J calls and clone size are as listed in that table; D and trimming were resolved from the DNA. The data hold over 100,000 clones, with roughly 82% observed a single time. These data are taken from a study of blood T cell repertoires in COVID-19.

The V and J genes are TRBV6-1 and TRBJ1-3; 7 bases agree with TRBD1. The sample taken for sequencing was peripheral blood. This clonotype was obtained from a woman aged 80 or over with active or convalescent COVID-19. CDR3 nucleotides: TGTGCCAGCAGTGAAGGACAGGGAGGCGCTGGAAACACCATATATTTT. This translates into CASSEGQGGAGNTIYF.